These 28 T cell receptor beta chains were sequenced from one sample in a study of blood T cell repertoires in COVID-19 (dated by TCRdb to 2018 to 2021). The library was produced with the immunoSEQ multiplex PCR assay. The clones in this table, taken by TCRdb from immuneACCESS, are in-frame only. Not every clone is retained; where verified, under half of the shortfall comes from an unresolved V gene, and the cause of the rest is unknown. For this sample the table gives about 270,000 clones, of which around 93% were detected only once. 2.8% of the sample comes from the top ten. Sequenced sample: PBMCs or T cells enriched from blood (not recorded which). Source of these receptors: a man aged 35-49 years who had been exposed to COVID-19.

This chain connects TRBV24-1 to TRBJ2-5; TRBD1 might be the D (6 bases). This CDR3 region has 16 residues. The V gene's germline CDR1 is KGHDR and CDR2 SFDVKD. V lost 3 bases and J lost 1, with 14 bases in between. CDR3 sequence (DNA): TGTGCCACCAGTGATGCCGGGACACCTACCCAAGAGACCCAGTACTTC. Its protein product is CATSDAGTPTQETQYF.

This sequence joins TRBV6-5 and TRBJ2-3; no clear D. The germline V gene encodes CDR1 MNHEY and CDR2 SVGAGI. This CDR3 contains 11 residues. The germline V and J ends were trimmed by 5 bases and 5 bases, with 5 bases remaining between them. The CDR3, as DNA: TGTGCCAGCAGTACGGGAGATACGCAGTATTTT. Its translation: CASSTGDTQYF.

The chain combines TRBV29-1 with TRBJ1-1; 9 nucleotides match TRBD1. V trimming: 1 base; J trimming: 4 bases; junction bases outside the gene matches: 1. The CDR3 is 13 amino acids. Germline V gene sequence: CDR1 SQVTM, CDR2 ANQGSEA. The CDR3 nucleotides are TGCAGCGTTGAAGGGACAGGGGTCACTGAAGCTTTCTTT. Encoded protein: CSVEGTGVTEAFF.

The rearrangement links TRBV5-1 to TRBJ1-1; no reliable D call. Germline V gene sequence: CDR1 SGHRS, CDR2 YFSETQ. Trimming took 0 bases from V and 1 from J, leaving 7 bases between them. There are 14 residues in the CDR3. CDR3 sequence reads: CASSLGAQNTEAFF. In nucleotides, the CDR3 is TGCGCCAGCAGCTTGGGAGCCCAGAACACTGAAGCTTTCTTT.

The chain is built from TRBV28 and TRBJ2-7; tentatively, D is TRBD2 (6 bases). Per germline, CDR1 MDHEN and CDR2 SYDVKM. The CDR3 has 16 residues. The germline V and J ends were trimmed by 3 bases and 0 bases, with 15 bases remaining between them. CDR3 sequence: CASSFQGTGSSYEQYF. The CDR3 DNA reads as TGTGCCAGCAGTTTCCAAGGGACCGGGAGCTCCTACGAGCAGTACTTC.

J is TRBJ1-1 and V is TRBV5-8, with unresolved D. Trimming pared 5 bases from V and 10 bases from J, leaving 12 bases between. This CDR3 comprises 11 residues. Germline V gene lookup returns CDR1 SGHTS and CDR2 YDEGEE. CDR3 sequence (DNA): TGTGCCAGCAGTTTCACGTCACTAGCTTTCTTT. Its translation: CASSFTSLAFF.

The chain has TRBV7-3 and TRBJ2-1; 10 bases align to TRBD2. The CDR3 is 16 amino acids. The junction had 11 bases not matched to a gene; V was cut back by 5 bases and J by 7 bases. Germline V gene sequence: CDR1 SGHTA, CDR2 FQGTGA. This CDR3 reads CASSQGLAGVVNEQFF. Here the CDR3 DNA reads TGTGCCAGCAGCCAAGGGCTAGCGGGAGTTGTGAATGAGCAGTTCTTC.

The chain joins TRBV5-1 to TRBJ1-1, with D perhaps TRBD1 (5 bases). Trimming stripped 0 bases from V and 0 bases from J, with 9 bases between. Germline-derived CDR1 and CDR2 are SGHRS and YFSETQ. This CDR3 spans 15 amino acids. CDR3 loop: CASSLAGGVNTEAFF. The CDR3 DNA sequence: TGCGCCAGCAGCTTGGCCGGGGGAGTGAACACTGAAGCTTTCTTT.

The CDR3 DNA reads TGTGCCAGCAGCTTGACTAGCGGGAACTATGCGGATACGCAGTATTTT. Protein sequence: CASSLTSGNYADTQYF. The chain is built from TRBV7-6 and TRBJ2-3; 11 bases line up with TRBD2. Germline CDR1 reads SGHVS; CDR2 reads FNYEAQ. The ends lost 3 bases at V and 6 bases at J; junction bases unmatched: 8. CDR3 size: 16 residues.

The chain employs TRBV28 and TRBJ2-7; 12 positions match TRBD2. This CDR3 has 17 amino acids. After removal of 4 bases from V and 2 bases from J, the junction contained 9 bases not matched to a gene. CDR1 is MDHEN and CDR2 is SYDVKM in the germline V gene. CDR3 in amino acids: CASSSRTSGAPPYEQYF. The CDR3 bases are TGTGCCAGCAGTTCAAGGACTAGCGGGGCTCCCCCCTACGAGCAGTACTTC.

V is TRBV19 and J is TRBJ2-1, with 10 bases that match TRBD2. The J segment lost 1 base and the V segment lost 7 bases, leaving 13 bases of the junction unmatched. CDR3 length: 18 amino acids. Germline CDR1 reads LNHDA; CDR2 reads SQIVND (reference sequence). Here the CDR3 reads CASTQRASGSRSYNEQFF. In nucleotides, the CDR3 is TGTGCCAGTACCCAGAGGGCTAGCGGGAGTCGGTCCTACAATGAGCAGTTCTTC.

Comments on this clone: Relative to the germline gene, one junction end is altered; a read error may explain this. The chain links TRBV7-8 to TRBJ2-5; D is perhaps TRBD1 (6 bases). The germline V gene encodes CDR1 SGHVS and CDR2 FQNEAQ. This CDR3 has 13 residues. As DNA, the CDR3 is TGTGCCAGCAGCGATCGGGGACAAGAGGCCCAGTACTTC. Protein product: CASSDRGQEAQYF.

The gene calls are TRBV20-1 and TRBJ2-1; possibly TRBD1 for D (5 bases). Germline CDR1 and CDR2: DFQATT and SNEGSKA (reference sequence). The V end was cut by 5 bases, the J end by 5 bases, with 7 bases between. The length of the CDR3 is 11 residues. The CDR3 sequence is CSAGANNEQFF. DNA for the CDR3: TGCAGTGCTGGGGCCAACAATGAGCAGTTCTTC.

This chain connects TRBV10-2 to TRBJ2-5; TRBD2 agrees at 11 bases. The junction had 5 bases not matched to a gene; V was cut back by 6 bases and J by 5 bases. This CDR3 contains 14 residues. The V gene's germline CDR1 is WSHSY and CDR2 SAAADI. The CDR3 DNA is TGCGCCAGCAGGATAGCGGGAGGGCTGGAGACCCAGTACTTC. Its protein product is CASRIAGGLETQYF.

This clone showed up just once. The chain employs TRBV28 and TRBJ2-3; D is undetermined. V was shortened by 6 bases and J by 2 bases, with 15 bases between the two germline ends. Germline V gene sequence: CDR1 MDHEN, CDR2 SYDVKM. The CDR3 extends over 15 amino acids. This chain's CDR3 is CASSPRPTATDTQYF. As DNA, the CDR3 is TGTGCCAGCAGCCCGCGGCCTACTGCCACAGATACGCAGTATTTT.

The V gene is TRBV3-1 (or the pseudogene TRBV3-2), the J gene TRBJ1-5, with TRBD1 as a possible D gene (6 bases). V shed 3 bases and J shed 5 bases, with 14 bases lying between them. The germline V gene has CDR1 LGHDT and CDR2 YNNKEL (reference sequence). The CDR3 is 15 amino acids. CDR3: CASSQTGGAYQPQHF. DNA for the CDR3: TGTGCCAGCAGCCAGACGGGGGGCGCGTATCAGCCCCAGCATTTT.

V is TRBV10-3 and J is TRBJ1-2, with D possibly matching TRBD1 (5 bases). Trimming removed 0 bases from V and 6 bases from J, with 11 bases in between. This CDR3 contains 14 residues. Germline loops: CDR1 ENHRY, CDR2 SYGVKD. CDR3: CAISESDRNHGYTF. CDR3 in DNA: TGTGCCATCAGTGAGTCCGACAGAAACCATGGCTACACCTTC.

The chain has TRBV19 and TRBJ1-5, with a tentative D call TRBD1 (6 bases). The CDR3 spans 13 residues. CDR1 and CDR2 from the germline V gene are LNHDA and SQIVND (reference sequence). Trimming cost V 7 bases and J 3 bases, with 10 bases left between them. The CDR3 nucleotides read TGTGCCAGTACCAACAGGGACAATCAGCCCCAGCATTTT. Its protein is CASTNRDNQPQHF.

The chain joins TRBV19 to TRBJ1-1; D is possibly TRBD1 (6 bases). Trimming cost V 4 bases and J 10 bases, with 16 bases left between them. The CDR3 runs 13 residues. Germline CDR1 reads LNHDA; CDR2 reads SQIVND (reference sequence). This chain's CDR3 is CASSTIQGRGAFF. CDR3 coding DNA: TGTGCCAGTAGTACTATACAGGGAAGGGGAGCTTTCTTT.

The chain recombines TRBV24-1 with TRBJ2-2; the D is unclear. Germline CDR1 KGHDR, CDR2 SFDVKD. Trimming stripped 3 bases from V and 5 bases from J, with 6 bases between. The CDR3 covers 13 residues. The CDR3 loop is CATSDQETGELFF. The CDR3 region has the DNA TGTGCCACCAGTGATCAGGAAACCGGGGAGCTGTTTTTT.

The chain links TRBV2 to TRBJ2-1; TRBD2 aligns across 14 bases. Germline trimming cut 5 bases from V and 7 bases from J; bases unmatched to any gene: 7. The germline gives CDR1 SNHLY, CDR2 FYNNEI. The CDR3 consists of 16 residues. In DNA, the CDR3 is TGTGCCAGCAGTCCCGGGGGACTAGCGGGAGAGAATGAGCAGTTCTTC. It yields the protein CASSPGGLAGENEQFF.

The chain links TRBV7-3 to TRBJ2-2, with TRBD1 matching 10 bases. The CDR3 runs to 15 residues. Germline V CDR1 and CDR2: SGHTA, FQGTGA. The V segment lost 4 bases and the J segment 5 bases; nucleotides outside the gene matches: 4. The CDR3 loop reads CASSSTGGATGELFF. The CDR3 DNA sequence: TGTGCCAGCAGCTCGACAGGGGGCGCAACCGGGGAGCTGTTTTTT.

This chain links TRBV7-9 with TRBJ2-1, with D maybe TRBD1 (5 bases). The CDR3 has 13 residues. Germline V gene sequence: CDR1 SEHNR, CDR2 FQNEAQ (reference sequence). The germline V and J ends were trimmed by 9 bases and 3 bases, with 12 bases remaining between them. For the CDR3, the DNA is TGTGCCAGTTCGACAGCAATCTACAATGAGCAGTTCTTC. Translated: CASSTAIYNEQFF.

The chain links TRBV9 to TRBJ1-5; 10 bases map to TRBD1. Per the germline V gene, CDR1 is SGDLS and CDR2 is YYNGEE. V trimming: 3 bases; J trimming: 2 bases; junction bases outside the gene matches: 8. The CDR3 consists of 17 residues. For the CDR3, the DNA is TGTGCCAGCAGCGCCCTCGATGGGACAGGGGGCAATCAGCCCCAGCATTTT. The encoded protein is CASSALDGTGGNQPQHF.

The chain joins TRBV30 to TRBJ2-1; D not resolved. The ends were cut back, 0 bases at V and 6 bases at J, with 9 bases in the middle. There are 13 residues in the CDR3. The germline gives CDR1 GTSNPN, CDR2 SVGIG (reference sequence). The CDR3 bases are TGTGCCTGGAGTGTACTTCTACCCAATGAGCAGTTCTTC. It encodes CAWSVLLPNEQFF.

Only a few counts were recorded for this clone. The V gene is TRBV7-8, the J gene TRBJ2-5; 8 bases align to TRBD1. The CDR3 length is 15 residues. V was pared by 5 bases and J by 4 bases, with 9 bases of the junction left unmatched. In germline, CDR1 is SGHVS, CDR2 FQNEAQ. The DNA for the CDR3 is TGTGCCAGCAGCAGTGGACAGGGTTCAGGAGAGACCCAGTACTTC. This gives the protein CASSSGQGSGETQYF.

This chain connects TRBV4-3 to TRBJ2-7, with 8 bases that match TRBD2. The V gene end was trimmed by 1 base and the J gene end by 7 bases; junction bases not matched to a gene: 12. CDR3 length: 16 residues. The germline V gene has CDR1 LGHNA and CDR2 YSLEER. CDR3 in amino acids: CASSQAKTSAAEEQYF. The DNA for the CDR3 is TGCGCCAGCAGCCAAGCCAAGACTAGCGCCGCTGAGGAGCAGTACTTC.

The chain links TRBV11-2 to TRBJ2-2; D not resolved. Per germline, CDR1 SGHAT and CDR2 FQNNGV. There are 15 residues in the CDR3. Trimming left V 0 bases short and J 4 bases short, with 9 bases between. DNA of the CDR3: TGTGCCAGCAGCTTAGATCCCCGGAGCACCGGGGAGCTGTTTTTT. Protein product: CASSLDPRSTGELFF.